The clone carrying this TCR beta chain occurred a few times. The sample comes from a study of blood T cell repertoires in COVID-19. The CDR3 contains 16 residues. Trimming cost V 0 bases and J 7 bases; bases outside gene matches: 9. Germline V gene lookup returns CDR1 SGHRS and CDR2 YFSETQ. Assay used: immunoSEQ multiplex PCR; TCRdb lists only in-frame clones, some missing. The data contain 200,000 or so clones, around 89% of them singletons. This chain links TRBV5-1 with TRBJ1-1, with 10 bases lining up with TRBD1. Sequencing was carried out using PBMCs or T cells enriched from blood (not recorded which). The receptor's source is a woman between 18 and 30 years old who had recovered from COVID-19. The CDR3 sequence: CASSLGKDRGMVEAFF. CDR3 in DNA: TGCGCCAGCAGCTTGGGGAAGGACAGGGGGATGGTTGAAGCTTTCTTT. Using reference TRBV5-1 and TRBJ1-1 for the parts outside the CDR3, the full variable domain is KAGVTQTPRYLIKTRGQQVTLSCSPISGHRSVSWYQQTPGQGLQFLFEYFSETQRNKGNFPGRFSGRQFSNSRSEMNVSTLELGDSALYLCASSLGKDRGMVEAFFGQGTRLTVV.